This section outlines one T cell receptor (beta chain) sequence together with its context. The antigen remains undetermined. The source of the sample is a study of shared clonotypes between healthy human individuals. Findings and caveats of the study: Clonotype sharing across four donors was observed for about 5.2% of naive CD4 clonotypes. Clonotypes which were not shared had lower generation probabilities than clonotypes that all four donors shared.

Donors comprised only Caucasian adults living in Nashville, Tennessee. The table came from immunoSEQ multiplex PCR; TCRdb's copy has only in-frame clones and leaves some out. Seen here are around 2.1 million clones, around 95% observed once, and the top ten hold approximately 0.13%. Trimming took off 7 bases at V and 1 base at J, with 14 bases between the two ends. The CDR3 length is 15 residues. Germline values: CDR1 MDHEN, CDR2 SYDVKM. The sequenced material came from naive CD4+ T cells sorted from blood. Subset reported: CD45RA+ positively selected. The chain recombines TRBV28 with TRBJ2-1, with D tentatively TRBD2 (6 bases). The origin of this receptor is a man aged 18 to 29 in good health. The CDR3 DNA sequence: TGTGCCAGCACCTTAAGCGGGTGGTCCTACAATGAGCAGTTCTTC. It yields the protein CASTLSGWSYNEQFF.